Reported below is one T cell receptor beta chain. Method: immunoSEQ multiplex PCR; TCRdb's copy keeps in-frame clones and lacks some. Here the sample spans tens of thousands of clones, roughly 80% being singletons. The data are from a study of T cell responses to AZD1222 COVID-19 vaccine. Study-wide background: Second doses that came at about 4 or about 12 weeks were put together.

The CDR3 loop spans 13 amino acids. Germline CDR1 and CDR2: SNHLY and FYNNEI. The V end was cut by 6 bases, the J end by 1 base, with 7 bases between. This TCR was sampled from an adult in good health. The chain recombines TRBV2 with TRBJ1-5; the D is unclear. The specimen comprised peripheral blood, sampled on day 0 of AZD1222 vaccination. CDR3 sequence reads: CASRAASNQPQHF. The CDR3 region has the DNA TGTGCCAGCAGGGCGGCGAGCAATCAGCCCCAGCATTTT.